This T cell receptor beta chain was sequenced in a study of Graves' ophthalmopathy and Graves' hyperthyroidism. Study-wide results and limits: This model predicted ophthalmopathy progression (sensitivity 65% to 71%, specificity about 72%).

TCR beta CDR3 amplification used RNA transcripts. HTBI primers served in a first-round RT-PCR, which a second-round multiplex PCR followed. TCRdb fed the multiplex PCR reads into MiXCR, producing one record per CDR3 protein. The sample gives hundreds of thousands of distinct CDR3 sequences, 20% to 25% of which show up once; about 6.6% is in the top ten. Calling hyperthyroidism stable required that no ophthalmopathy show up within 18 months of follow-up. Other autoimmune diseases, uncontrolled infections, pregnancy or lactation ruled patients out of participation. An approximately 10 ml volume of fresh peripheral blood provided the PBMCs. This clonotype was found many times. Its antigen is undetermined. The length of the CDR3 is 14 residues. Germline V gene data show CDR1 as SQVTM and CDR2 as ANQGSEA. J gave up 4 bases and V 7 bases, and 6 bases lay outside the gene matches.

The J gene is TRBJ2-5, the V gene TRBV29-1; 13 bases are shared with TRBD2. The source is a woman under 30 with stable Graves' hyperthyroidism. Some clones in this sample may be carry-over from other donors' samples. Specimen: peripheral blood. The CDR3 reads CSGGLAGVGETQYF. DNA of the CDR3: TGCAGCGGTGGACTAGCGGGAGTTGGAGAGACCCAGTACTTC.